Listed below are T cell receptor beta chains from one sample, sequenced in a study of blood T cells in healthy people across ages. Each CDR3 protein gets one entry after TCRdb re-called the 5' RACE reads with MiXCR. The sample has more than 1.4 million distinct CDR3 sequences, approximately 40% seen once. Source material: blood. The receptors shown here come from a young woman in good health. Both conserved end residues are part of each CDR3. The D gene is left open where the match is weak. Not every row has a clone size; where given, it reads once, few, many or a size class.

J gene | D gene | CDR3 length | clone size | V gene | CDR3 protein | CDR3 DNA
TRBJ1-1 | - | 14 | - | TRBV5-1 | CASSPRVGGTEAFF | TGCGCCAGCAGCCCTAGAGTGGGGGGAACTGAAGCTTTCTTT
TRBJ2-7 | - | 14 | few | TRBV28 | CASIPGLGIYEQYF | TGTGCCAGCATACCGGGACTTGGCATCTACGAGCAGTACTTC
TRBJ2-5 | - | 12 | few | TRBV12-3/TRBV12-4 | CASSFYSGTQYF | TGTGCCAGCAGTTTCTACTCGGGGACCCAGTACTTC
TRBJ2-7 | - | 15 | few | TRBV28 | CASSLLGQIGYEQYF | TGTGCCAGCAGCCTCCTTGGTCAGATAGGTTACGAGCAGTACTTC
TRBJ2-1 | TRBD1 | 15 | few | TRBV10-3 | CAISERGGALNEQFF | TGTGCCATCAGCGAAAGAGGGGGCGCCCTTAATGAGCAGTTCTTC
TRBJ2-3 | TRBD1 | 16 | few | TRBV12-3/TRBV12-4 | CASSLGQGFSADAQYF | TGTGCCAGCAGTCTTGGACAGGGATTTAGCGCAGATGCGCAGTATTTT
TRBJ2-1 | - | 19 | few | TRBV4-1 | CASSQDRAVGAASYNEQFF | TGCGCCAGCAGCCAAGATCGGGCGGTGGGGGCGGCCTCCTACAATGAGCAGTTCTTC
TRBJ2-3 | - | 13 | - | TRBV11-2 | CASSFNSMDTQYF | TGTGCCAGCAGCTTTAATAGCATGGATACGCAGTATTTT
TRBJ1-6 | - | 13 | - | TRBV5-1 | CASSWDDDSPLHF | TGCGCCAGCAGCTGGGATGACGATTCACCCCTCCACTTT
TRBJ1-5 | TRBD1 | 15 | few | TRBV14 | CASTRTGNSNQPQHF | TGTGCCAGCACCCGGACAGGGAATAGCAATCAGCCCCAGCATTTT
TRBJ1-2 | - | 15 | - | TRBV3-1 | CASSQVSGPGNGYTF | TGTGCCAGCAGCCAAGTCTCGGGGCCAGGAAATGGCTACACCTTC
TRBJ2-5 | - | 13 | - | TRBV6-1 | CASRNRWGETQYF | TGTGCCAGCAGGAACAGGTGGGGAGAGACCCAGTACTTC
TRBJ2-5 | TRBD2 | 13 | once | TRBV29-1 | CSALAGGTGELYF | TGCAGCGCGCTAGCGGGAGGCACCGGGGAGCTGTACTTC
TRBJ2-1 | - | 14 | - | TRBV7-9 | CASNLRSSYNEQFF | TGTGCCAGCAACTTAAGGAGCTCCTACAATGAGCAGTTCTTC
TRBJ2-7 | TRBD2 | 12 | - | TRBV20-1 | CSAGTSGNEQYF | TGCAGTGCAGGGACTAGCGGGAACGAGCAGTACTTC
TRBJ2-1 | TRBD2 | 14 | few | TRBV12-3/TRBV12-4 | CASKTSGSRGEQFF | TGTGCCAGCAAGACTAGCGGGAGTCGCGGTGAGCAGTTCTTC
TRBJ1-5 | - | 16 | few | TRBV12-3/TRBV12-4 | CASSLGSGFSNQPQHF | TGTGCCAGCAGTTTAGGCTCCGGGTTCTCCAATCAGCCCCAGCATTTT
TRBJ2-1 | TRBD2 | 14 | few | TRBV2 | CAVRTSGGLPEQFF | TGTGCCGTCAGGACTAGCGGGGGGCTTCCAGAGCAGTTCTTC
TRBJ2-7 | - | 12 | - | TRBV4-2 | CASSQSHNEQYF | TGTGCCAGCAGCCAAAGCCACAATGAGCAGTACTTC
TRBJ1-4 | TRBD1 | 16 | - | TRBV27 | CASSFLSTGGNEKLFF | TGTGCCAGCAGTTTCCTATCTACAGGGGGCAATGAAAAACTGTTTTTT
TRBJ2-7 | - | 12 | many | TRBV10-3 | CAISGTDYEQYF | TGTGCCATCAGTGGCACGGATTACGAGCAGTACTTC
TRBJ1-2 | - | 14 | - | TRBV28 | CASSLIDSNYGYTF | TGTGCCAGCAGTTTAATCGACAGTAACTATGGCTACACCTTC
TRBJ2-4 | - | 16 | once | TRBV12-3/TRBV12-4 | CASSSSGENNKNIQYF | TGTGCCAGCAGTTCCTCAGGGGAAAATAACAAAAACATTCAGTACTTC
TRBJ1-1 | - | 15 | - | TRBV27 | CASSPREVMNTEAFF | TGTGCCAGCAGTCCCCGAGAGGTTATGAACACTGAAGCTTTCTTT
TRBJ2-5 | - | 13 | - | TRBV12-3/TRBV12-4 | CASGEDSDIGQYF | TGTGCCAGCGGGGAGGACAGTGACATCGGGCAGTACTTC
TRBJ2-5 | - | 17 | few | TRBV6-6 | CASSYSEGVSGWETQYF | TGTGCCAGCAGTTACTCTGAGGGGGTCAGCGGCTGGGAGACCCAGTACTTC
TRBJ2-1 | - | 12 | many | TRBV5-1 | CASSLVRNEQFF | TGTGCCAGCAGCTTAGTACGCAATGAGCAGTTCTTC
TRBJ2-1 | TRBD1 | 14 | - | TRBV7-6 | CASSYIQGANEQFF | TGTGCCAGCAGCTACATACAGGGGGCCAATGAGCAGTTCTTC